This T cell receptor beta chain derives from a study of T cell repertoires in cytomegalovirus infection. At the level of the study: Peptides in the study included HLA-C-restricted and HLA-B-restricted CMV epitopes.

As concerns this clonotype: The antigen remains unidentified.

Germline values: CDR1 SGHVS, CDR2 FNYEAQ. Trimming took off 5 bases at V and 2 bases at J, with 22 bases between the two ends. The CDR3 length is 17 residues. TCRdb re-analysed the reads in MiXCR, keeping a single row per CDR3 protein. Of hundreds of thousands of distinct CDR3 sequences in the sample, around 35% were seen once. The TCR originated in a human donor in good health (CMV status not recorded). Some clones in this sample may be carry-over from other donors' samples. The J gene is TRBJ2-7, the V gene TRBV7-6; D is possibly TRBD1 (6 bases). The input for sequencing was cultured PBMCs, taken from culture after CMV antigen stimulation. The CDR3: CASSPQYREKSPYEQYF. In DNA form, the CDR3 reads TGTGCCAGCAGCCCCCAGTACAGGGAGAAGTCTCCCTACGAGCAGTACTTC.